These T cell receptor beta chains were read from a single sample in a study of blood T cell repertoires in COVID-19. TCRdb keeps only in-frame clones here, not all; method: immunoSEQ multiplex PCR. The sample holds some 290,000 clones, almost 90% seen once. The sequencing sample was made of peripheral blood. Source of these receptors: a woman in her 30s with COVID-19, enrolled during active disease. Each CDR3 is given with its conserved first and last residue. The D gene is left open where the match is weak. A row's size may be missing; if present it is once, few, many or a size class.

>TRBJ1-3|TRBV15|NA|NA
TGTGCCACCAGCAGAGATATGTCAGGGAACTCTGGAAACACCATATATTTT
CATSRDMSGNSGNTIYF
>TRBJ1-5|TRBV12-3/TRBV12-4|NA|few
TGTGCCAGCAGTTTAAGGGGTCTCCAGCATTTT
CASSLRGLQHF
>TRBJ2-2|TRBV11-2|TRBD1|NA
TGTGCCAGCAGCCAAGCCCTAGGACAGGGGGCGACCGGGGAGCTGTTTTTT
CASSQALGQGATGELFF
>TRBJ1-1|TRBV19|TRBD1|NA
TGTGCCAGTAGTGTGACAGGGGTCGGGACTGAAGCTTTCTTT
CASSVTGVGTEAFF
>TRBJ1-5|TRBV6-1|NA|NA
TGTGCCAGCAGTGAAATGGACGAAGGGGATTATAGCAATCAGCCCCAGCATTTT
CASSEMDEGDYSNQPQHF
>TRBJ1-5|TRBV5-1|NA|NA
TGCGCCAGCAGCTTGGTCGGAGGCAATCAGCCCCAGCATTTT
CASSLVGGNQPQHF
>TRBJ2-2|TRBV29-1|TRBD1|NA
TGCAGCGTTTACAGGGGTCTGAACACCGGGGAGCTGTTTTTT
CSVYRGLNTGELFF
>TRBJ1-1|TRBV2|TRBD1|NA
TGTGCCAGCAGTCGACAGGGGACCGCTTTCTTT
CASSRQGTAFF
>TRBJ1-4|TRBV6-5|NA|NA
TGTGCCAGCAGTTACACTGTTCTTAATGAAAAACTGTTTTTT
CASSYTVLNEKLFF
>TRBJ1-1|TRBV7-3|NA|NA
TGTGCCAGCAGCTCCCAAGGCCAGGGCACTGAAGCTTTCTTT
CASSSQGQGTEAFF
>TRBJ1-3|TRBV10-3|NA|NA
TGTGCCATCAGTGAGTTCGGGGGAAGTGGGGGAGCCTCTGGAAACACCATATATTTT
CAISEFGGSGGASGNTIYF
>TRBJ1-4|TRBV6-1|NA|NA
TGTGCCAGCAGTGAAGTGCAGGGTTATGAAAAACTGTTTTTT
CASSEVQGYEKLFF
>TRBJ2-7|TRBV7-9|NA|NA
TGTGCCAGCAGCTTACCCGGGACAACCTACGAGCAGTACTTC
CASSLPGTTYEQYF
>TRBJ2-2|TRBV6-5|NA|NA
TGTGCCAGCAGGACTGCCACGAACACCGGGGAGCTGTTTTTT
CASRTATNTGELFF
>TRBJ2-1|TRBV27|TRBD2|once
TGTGCCAGCAGCCGGCTAGCGGGCTCCAATGAGCAGTTCTTC
CASSRLAGSNEQFF
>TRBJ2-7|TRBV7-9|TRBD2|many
TGTGCCAGCAGCTTAGGTGGGTACCAGCGGGGCACCATCTACGAGCAGTACTTC
CASSLGGYQRGTIYEQYF
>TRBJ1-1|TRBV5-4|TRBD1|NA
TGTGCCAGCAGCTTAGGAGCACACGCAGGGGGTCTCATGAACACTGAAGCTTTCTTT
CASSLGAHAGGLMNTEAFF
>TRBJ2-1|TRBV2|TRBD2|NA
TGTGCCAGCAGTGACCCAGCGGGAAGTCGGAATGAGCAGTTCTTC
CASSDPAGSRNEQFF
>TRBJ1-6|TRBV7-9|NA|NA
TGTGCCAGCAGCTTAGGGTCGAGCTCCTATAATTCACCCCTCCACTTT
CASSLGSSSYNSPLHF
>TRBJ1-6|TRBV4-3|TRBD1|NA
TGCGCCAGCAGCCTCGGCAGGGGGCAGAATTCACCCCTCCACTTT
CASSLGRGQNSPLHF
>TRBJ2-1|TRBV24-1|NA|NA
TGTGCCACTACTAGCTTCTACAATGAGCAGTTCTTC
CATTSFYNEQFF
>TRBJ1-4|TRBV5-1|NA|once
TGCGCCAGCAGCCCGGAGGGGGAAAAACTGTTTTTT
CASSPEGEKLFF
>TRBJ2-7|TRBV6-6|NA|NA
TGTGCCAGCAGTTATGAACGAGGCTACGAGCAGTACTTC
CASSYERGYEQYF
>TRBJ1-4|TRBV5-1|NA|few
TGCGCCAGCAGCTTGGCCAGTAATGAAAAACTGTTTTTT
CASSLASNEKLFF
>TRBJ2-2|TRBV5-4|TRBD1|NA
TGTGCCAGCAGCCCACCCCCCGGGACAGAGTCCTCCGGGGAGCTGTTTTTT
CASSPPPGTESSGELFF
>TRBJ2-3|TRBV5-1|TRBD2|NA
TGCGCCAGCAGCTTGCGTTCTAGCGGGAACACAGATACGCAGTATTTT
CASSLRSSGNTDTQYF
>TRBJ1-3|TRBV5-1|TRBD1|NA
TGCGCCAGCAGCCAACGGACAGGGGGCTTCGGCTCTGGAAACACCATATATTTT
CASSQRTGGFGSGNTIYF
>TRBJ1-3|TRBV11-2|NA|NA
TGTGCCAGCAGCCCCCAGGCGTCTGGAAACACCATATATTTT
CASSPQASGNTIYF
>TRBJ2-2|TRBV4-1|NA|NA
TGCGCCAGCAGCCGATCGCTGTTGGAGACCGGGGAGCTGTTTTTT
CASSRSLLETGELFF
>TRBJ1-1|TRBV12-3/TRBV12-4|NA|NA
TGTGCCAGCAGTAATGGCCCGAACACTGAAGCTTTCTTT
CASSNGPNTEAFF
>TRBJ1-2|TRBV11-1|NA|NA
TGTGCCAGCAGCTTAGACCCCAGGGGCAACTATGGCTACACCTTC
CASSLDPRGNYGYTF
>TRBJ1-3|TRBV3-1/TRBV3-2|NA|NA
TGTGCCAGCAGCCAAGAGTCGGCTGGAAACACCATATATTTT
CASSQESAGNTIYF
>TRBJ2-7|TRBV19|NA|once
TGTGCCAGTAGCACGTCCGCAGCCTACGAGCAGTACTTC
CASSTSAAYEQYF
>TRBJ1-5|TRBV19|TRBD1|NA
TGTGCCAGTAGTATACGGACCCGGGACAGGGGGCTGTATAGCAATCAGCCCCAGCATTTT
CASSIRTRDRGLYSNQPQHF
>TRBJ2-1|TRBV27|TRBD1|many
TGTGCCAGCAGTTCGCCGTACGACAGGGGGCTGACCGCCTACAATGAGCAGTTCTTC
CASSSPYDRGLTAYNEQFF
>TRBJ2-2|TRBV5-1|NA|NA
TGCGCCAGCAGCTTCCCCCTGAACACCGGGGAGCTGTTTTTT
CASSFPLNTGELFF
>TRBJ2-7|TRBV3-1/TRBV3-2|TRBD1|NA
TGTGCCAGCAGCCAAGTCGGGACAGGGGTCTACGAGCAGTACTTC
CASSQVGTGVYEQYF